The rows below give T cell receptor beta chains drawn from one sample of a study of spatial heterogeneity in lung cancer. TCRdb ran MiXCR on the 5' RACE reads and lists one entry per CDR3 protein. The table records approximately 94,000 distinct CDR3 sequences, 3.5% to 5% of them present only once. The sample here was lung tumor tissue, taken at surgery. The receptor set was obtained from a male donor with early-stage non-small cell lung cancer. CDR3s include the opening cysteine and the closing phenylalanine or tryptophan. The D gene is left open where the match is weak. A row's size may be missing; if present it is once, few, many or a size class.

>TRBJ2-2|many|TRBD2|TRBV27
TGTGCCAGCAGTTTCCTAGCGGGATCTGCCGGGGAGCTGTTTTTT
CASSFLAGSAGELFF
>TRBJ2-1|many|NA|TRBV3-1
TGTGCCAGCAGCCAAGATTTGACTTCCCCGTTAGGTTCGTTCTTC
CASSQDLTSPLGSFF
>TRBJ1-1|few|NA|TRBV12-3/TRBV12-4
TGTGCCAGCAGTTCGACAACCAACACTGAAGCTTTCTTT
CASSSTTNTEAFF
>TRBJ1-3|NA|NA|TRBV20-1
TGCAGTGCTAGCCCCACAGGGTCTGGAAACACCATATATTTT
CSASPTGSGNTIYF
>TRBJ1-5|many|NA|TRBV29-1
TGCAGCGTTGTAGTGGCTGCGGGTCGCAATCAGCCCCAGCATTTT
CSVVVAAGRNQPQHF
>TRBJ2-3|many|NA|TRBV20-1
TGCAGTGCTAATAGCGTGACAGATACGCAGTATTTT
CSANSVTDTQYF
>TRBJ2-1|many|NA|TRBV7-2
TGTGCCAGCAGCTTAGTTCGTTTTGAGCAGTTCTTC
CASSLVRFEQFF
>TRBJ2-1|NA|NA|TRBV2
TGTGCCAGCACTGTGGGAACCTACAATGAGCAGTTCTTC
CASTVGTYNEQFF
>TRBJ1-5|many|NA|TRBV28
TGTGCCAGCAGTCCCCCGATGCCCGGCCAGCCCCAGCATTTT
CASSPPMPGQPQHF
>TRBJ1-5|many|NA|TRBV3-1
TGTGCCAGCAGCCAAGGCGCGGAGAATCAGCCCCAGCATTTT
CASSQGAENQPQHF
>TRBJ2-3|many|TRBD2|TRBV2
TGTGCCAGCAGCCCTGGGAGGATAGCGGGAGATACGCAGTATTTT
CASSPGRIAGDTQYF
>TRBJ2-5|NA|NA|TRBV28
TGTGCCAGCAGTTTTGGCAGGGGAGAGGGAGTAGTTTTGGAGACCCAGTACTTC
CASSFGRGEGVVLETQYF
>TRBJ2-7|many|TRBD2|TRBV28
TGTGCCAGCAGTACACGACACCCCGGGACTAGCGGGAGTATGTACGAGCAGTACTTC
CASSTRHPGTSGSMYEQYF
>TRBJ1-2|many|NA|TRBV2
TGTGCCAGCAGTGAGGGTGAAAGTGGCTACACCTTC
CASSEGESGYTF
>TRBJ2-1|many|TRBD2|TRBV12-3/TRBV12-4
TGTGCCAGCAGTCCTAGCGGCTGGGATGAGCAGTTCTTC
CASSPSGWDEQFF
>TRBJ1-4|many|NA|TRBV2
TGTGCCAGCAGGGAAACCAAGGTGGAAAAACTGTTTTTT
CASRETKVEKLFF
>TRBJ2-2|many|NA|TRBV6-6
TGTGCCAGCAAAGGCGGGACCGGGGAGCTGTTTTTT
CASKGGTGELFF
>TRBJ1-1|NA|NA|TRBV10-3
TGTGCCATCAGTGATCCGCTACTCACTGAAGCTTTCTTT
CAISDPLLTEAFF
>TRBJ1-1|many|NA|TRBV5-1
TGCGCCAGCAGCACCGATGTCATGAACACTGAAGCTTTCTTT
CASSTDVMNTEAFF
>TRBJ1-1|NA|NA|TRBV28
TGTGCCAGCAGTTTTGGGGACACCTACACTGAAGCTTTCTTT
CASSFGDTYTEAFF
>TRBJ2-5|many|NA|TRBV5-1
TGCGCCAGCAGCTTGAACCCAACAGGTTCAGGAGAGACCCAGTACTTC
CASSLNPTGSGETQYF
>TRBJ1-4|many|TRBD1|TRBV4-1
TGCGCCAGCAGCCAACCGGGACAGCATAATGAAAAACTGTTTTTT
CASSQPGQHNEKLFF
>TRBJ1-2|NA|TRBD1|TRBV7-9
TGTGCCAGCAGCTCATGGGACAGGGGGAACTATGGCTACACCTTC
CASSSWDRGNYGYTF
>TRBJ2-7|many|NA|TRBV6-2/TRBV6-3
TGTGCCAGCAGTTACGGGACCACCTACGAGCAGTACTTC
CASSYGTTYEQYF
>TRBJ2-3|many|NA|TRBV29-1
TGCAGCGTTGAAGGGGCTTTGTGGGTACCGGAACCGGGCGCGGGGTCAGATACGCAGTATTTT
CSVEGALWVPEPGAGSDTQYF
>TRBJ2-7|NA|NA|TRBV28
TGTGCCAGCAGCCCCGACTTCCCGCCGCCCTACGAGCAGTACTTC
CASSPDFPPPYEQYF
>TRBJ2-1|NA|NA|TRBV27
TGTGCCAGCAGTTTAAGCCTAAGCAATGAGCAGTTCTTC
CASSLSLSNEQFF
>TRBJ1-3|NA|NA|TRBV5-1
TGCGCCAGCAGCTCCTCAGTCACTGGAAACACCATATATTTT
CASSSSVTGNTIYF
>TRBJ2-2|few|TRBD1|TRBV30
TGTGCCTGGAGGATGACAGGGGGTTATTCCGGGGAGCTGTTTTTT
CAWRMTGGYSGELFF
>TRBJ1-6|many|NA|TRBV6-5
TGTGCCAGCAGTAACCCCTTTTCACCCCTCCACTTT
CASSNPFSPLHF
>TRBJ2-7|many|TRBD2|TRBV7-9
TGTGCCAGCAGCTTAGTGACTAGCGTCCACGAGCAGTACTTC
CASSLVTSVHEQYF
>TRBJ1-2|many|NA|TRBV5-5
TGTGCCAGCAGCTCTCTTTGGTCCAACCTTAACTATGGCTACACCTTC
CASSSLWSNLNYGYTF
>TRBJ2-5|NA|NA|TRBV10-2
TGCGCCAGCCGCAGTGCCCAAGAGACCCAGTACTTC
CASRSAQETQYF
>TRBJ2-4|NA|NA|TRBV20-1
TGCAGTGCCCCGGGTCTAGCCAAAAACATTCAGTACTTC
CSAPGLAKNIQYF
>TRBJ2-7|many|NA|TRBV5-1
TGCGCCAGCAGCCGGTTGGCGGGAAATCGCGAGCAGTACTTC
CASSRLAGNREQYF
>TRBJ2-7|many|TRBD2|TRBV18
TGTGCCAGCTCGGCGACTTTAGCGGGCTCCTCACACGAGCAGTACTTC
CASSATLAGSSHEQYF
>TRBJ2-7|many|TRBD1|TRBV5-1
TGCGCCAGCAGCTTTTTCCAGGGGGACGAGCAGTACTTC
CASSFFQGDEQYF
>TRBJ2-3|many|NA|TRBV12-5
TGTGCTAGTGGTTTAAACTCGGCCCACGATACGCAGTATTTT
CASGLNSAHDTQYF
>TRBJ1-1|many|TRBD1|TRBV28
TGTGCCAGCAGCACCGGAGGACAGGTATTCACTGAAGCTTTCTTT
CASSTGGQVFTEAFF
>TRBJ1-1|few|NA|TRBV10-2
TGCGCCAGCAGGGATCGCGACAGGCACACTGAAGCTTTCTTT
CASRDRDRHTEAFF